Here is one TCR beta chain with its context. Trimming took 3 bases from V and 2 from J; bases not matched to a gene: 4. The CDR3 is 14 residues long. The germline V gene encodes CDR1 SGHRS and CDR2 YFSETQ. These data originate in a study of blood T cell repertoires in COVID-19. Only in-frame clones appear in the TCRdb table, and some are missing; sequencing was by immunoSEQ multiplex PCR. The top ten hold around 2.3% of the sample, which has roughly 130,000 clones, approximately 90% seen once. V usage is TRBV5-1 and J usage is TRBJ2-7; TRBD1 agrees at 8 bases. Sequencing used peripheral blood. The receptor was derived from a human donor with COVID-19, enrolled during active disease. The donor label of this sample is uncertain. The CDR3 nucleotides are TGCGCCAGCAGCTCCGGGACAGGCGCCTACGAGCAGTACTTC. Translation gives CASSSGTGAYEQYF.